This T cell receptor (beta chain) was identified during a study of blood T cell repertoires in COVID-19. For the study at large: The origin of the acute and convalescent COVID-19 samples was the United States, Italy and Spain.

TCRdb keeps only in-frame clones here, not all; method: immunoSEQ multiplex PCR. The sample shows 130,000 or so clones, approximately 86% of them seen only once. In germline, CDR1 is LNHDA, CDR2 SQIVND (reference sequence). Trimming pared 1 base from V and 3 bases from J, leaving 3 bases between. The CDR3 runs 12 residues. This clonotype was sampled from a woman in her 70s with COVID-19, enrolled during active disease. The sequenced sample was peripheral blood. The chain joins TRBV19 to TRBJ1-2; D is uncertain. The CDR3 DNA reads TGTGCCAGTAGTATAGCAGACTATGGCTACACCTTC. This gives the protein CASSIADYGYTF.